Below, one TCR beta chain is given with its context. This sample stems from a study of blood T cell repertoires in COVID-19. At the level of the study: Samples representing acute and convalescent COVID-19 were sourced from the United States, Italy and Spain. Sources were T cells, B-cell-depleted T cells, or PBMCs; the material itself was cDNA or gDNA.

Original handling: How many nucleated cells were present was estimated from reference gene primer amplification. Sequencing used immunoSEQ multiplex PCR; TCRdb keeps in-frame clones, though not all of them. D and trimming come from the DNA, and the V and J calls and clone size come from that table. This table has approximately 190,000 clones, just over 85% appearing once. From germline, CDR1 is SGHTS and CDR2 YDEGEE. Trimming took 2 bases from V and 4 from J, leaving 19 bases between them. The CDR3 runs to 17 residues. The sequenced sample was peripheral blood. The receptor was isolated from a man older than 75 with acute or convalescent COVID-19. The J gene is TRBJ2-1, the V gene TRBV5-8, with D possibly being TRBD1 (5 bases). CDR3 loop: CASSLRQGKINYNEQFF. CDR3 nucleotides: TGTGCCAGCAGCTTACGGCAGGGTAAAATCAATTACAATGAGCAGTTCTTC.